This T cell receptor beta chain originates from a study of TIL therapy for anti-PD-1-resistant metastatic lung cancer. Study as a whole: Tumors were harvested before any PD-1/PD-L1 blockade. A few tumors were EGFR-mutant and two were ALK-rearranged. Median tumor mutation burden was approximately 1.5 mutations per megabase.

Sequencing used immunoSEQ v3. Profiled with immunoSEQ multiplex PCR; TCRdb holds only in-frame clones, not every one. The sample consists of 50,000 to 60,000 clones, approximately 78% of them appearing once. This clone was recorded once. Stated time point: pre-treatment sample, taken before nivolumab and TIL therapy. The sample consisted of blood, taken at baseline. The source of this sequence is a person between 30 and 79 years old with non-small cell lung cancer.

The CDR3 loop is CASSIVGGNSNSPLHF. The CDR3 DNA reads TGTGCCAGTAGTATCGTCGGAGGCAACTCGAATTCACCCCTCCACTTT. The V call is TRBV19, the J call TRBJ1-6; D gene ambiguous. V lost 3 bases, J lost 7 bases, and 16 bases lay in between. The V gene's germline CDR1 is LNHDA and CDR2 SQIVND (reference sequence). The length of the CDR3 is 16 residues.